This T cell receptor beta chain was captured in a study of blood T cell repertoires in COVID-19. The CDR3 has 15 amino acids. Looked up from germline, CDR1 is LNHDA and CDR2 is SQIVND (reference sequence). Losses at the gene ends were 3 bases for V and 0 bases for J; bases not matched to a gene: 0. Here immunoSEQ multiplex PCR was the method, and the copy in TCRdb shows in-frame clones only, minus some. The sample lists 350,000 to 500,000 clones, about 88% seen once, with around 1.5% in the top ten. This chain links TRBV19 with TRBJ2-7; TRBD2 matches at 12 bases. This receptor was identified in a woman aged 18 to 35 who had been exposed to COVID-19. The sequenced material came from PBMCs or T cells enriched from blood (not recorded which). The CDR3 is CASSMTSGSSYEQYF. CDR3 in DNA: TGTGCCAGTAGTATGACTAGCGGGAGCTCCTACGAGCAGTACTTC.